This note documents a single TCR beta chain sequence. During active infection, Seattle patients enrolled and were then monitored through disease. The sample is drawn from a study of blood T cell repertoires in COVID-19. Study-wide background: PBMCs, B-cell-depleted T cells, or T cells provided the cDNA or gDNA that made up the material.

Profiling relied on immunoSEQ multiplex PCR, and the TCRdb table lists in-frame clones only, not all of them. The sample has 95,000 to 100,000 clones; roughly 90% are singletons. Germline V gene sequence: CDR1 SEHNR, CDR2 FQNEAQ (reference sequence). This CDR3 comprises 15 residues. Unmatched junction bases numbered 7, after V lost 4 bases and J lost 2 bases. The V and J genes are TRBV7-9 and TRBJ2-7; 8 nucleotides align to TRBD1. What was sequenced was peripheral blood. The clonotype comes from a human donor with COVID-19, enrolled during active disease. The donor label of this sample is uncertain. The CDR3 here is CASSSDRGFAYEQYF. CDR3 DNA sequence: TGTGCCAGCAGCTCAGACAGGGGTTTTGCCTACGAGCAGTACTTC. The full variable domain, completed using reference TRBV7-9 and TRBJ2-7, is DTGVSQNPRHKITKRGQNVTFRCDPISEHNRLYWYRQTLGQGPEFLTYFQNEAQLEKSRLLSDRFSAERPKGSFSTLEIQRTEQGDSAMYLCASSSDRGFAYEQYFGPGTRLTVT.